These T cell receptor beta chains were read from a single sample in a study of cytomegalovirus exposure and HLA in healthy donors. Here immunoSEQ multiplex PCR was the method, and the copy in TCRdb shows in-frame clones only, minus some. The sample shows about 97,000 clones, over 85% of them seen only once. The sequenced sample consisted of PBMCs. The receptors were sampled from a woman younger than 35 in good health and CMV-seronegative. CDR3s include the opening cysteine and the closing phenylalanine or tryptophan. D genes are given only for firm matches. The listing skips clone size in some rows; elsewhere it reads once, few, many or a size class.

v_gene,d_gene,abundance,j_gene,CDR3nt,CDR3aa
TRBV10-2,TRBD2,.,TRBJ2-2,TGCGCCAGCCGCGGAGGGCTAGCGGGGGGCCCCGATTGGGGCGGGGAGCTGTTTTTT,CASRGGLAGGPDWGGELFF
TRBV25-1,TRBD1,.,TRBJ2-7,TGTGCCAGCAACCCCCGACAGGGGACGTTTCACGAGCAGTACTTC,CASNPRQGTFHEQYF
TRBV30,.,.,TRBJ1-6,TGTGCCTGGAGCCGTATGGGCAGTTCACCCCTCCACTTT,CAWSRMGSSPLHF
TRBV4-2,.,.,TRBJ1-1,TGTGCCAGCAGCCAAGTTTTGGAGGGCCTAACTGAAGCTTTCTTT,CASSQVLEGLTEAFF
TRBV4-2,.,.,TRBJ2-7,TGTGCCAGCAGCCAGCCCGGTGATTCCTACGAGCAGTACTTC,CASSQPGDSYEQYF
TRBV6-6,.,.,TRBJ1-1,TGTGCCAGCAGGGGGAGTGGCGGCACTGAAGCTTTCTTT,CASRGSGGTEAFF
TRBV4-2,.,once,TRBJ1-1,TGTGCCAGCAGCCAAGAAAGTGGGTTGAGGCTGAACACTGAAGCTTTCTTT,CASSQESGLRLNTEAFF
TRBV25-1,TRBD1,.,TRBJ1-1,TGTGCCAGCAGTGACAGTTGGGCAGGGGGCACTGAAGCTTTCTTT,CASSDSWAGGTEAFF
TRBV9,TRBD1,once,TRBJ2-7,TGTGCCAGCAGCCCTCGGGACAGGGACTACGAGCAGTACTTC,CASSPRDRDYEQYF
TRBV7-3,.,once,TRBJ1-2,TGTGCCAGCAGCCTAGGCCCAGACTATGGCTACACCTTC,CASSLGPDYGYTF
TRBV6-5,TRBD2,.,TRBJ2-2,TGTGCCAGCAGTTACTCGACTAGCGGGGACGGGGAGCTGTTTTTT,CASSYSTSGDGELFF
TRBV4-1,TRBD1,.,TRBJ1-1,TGCGCCAGCAGCCGGGACAGGGCACTCGGATCTGAAGCTTTCTTT,CASSRDRALGSEAFF
TRBV4-2,.,.,TRBJ1-5,TGTGCCAGCAGCCATACTTCTGGCAATCAGCCCCAGCATTTT,CASSHTSGNQPQHF
TRBV6-1,.,.,TRBJ2-2,TGTGCCAGCAGTGAAGTTGTTAGCGGGGAGCTGTTTTTT,CASSEVVSGELFF
TRBV14,.,.,TRBJ2-7,TGTGCCAGCAGCCAAGAACCCAGGCAAGACTATTACTTC,CASSQEPRQDYYF
TRBV2,TRBD1,.,TRBJ1-6,TGTGCCAGCAGGCCCGACAGGGAGCACGGATCACCCCTCCACTTT,CASRPDREHGSPLHF
TRBV19,.,.,TRBJ1-5,TGTGCCAGTAGTTTCCTTACGGTTAGCAATCAGCCCCAGCATTTT,CASSFLTVSNQPQHF
TRBV18,.,.,TRBJ1-5,TGTGCCAGCTCACCAAACCCGGGTGCCAATCAGCCCCAGCATTTT,CASSPNPGANQPQHF
TRBV7-9,TRBD1,.,TRBJ2-1,TGTGCCAGCAGCTTAGCGCGGGGACAGGTCTACAATGAGCAGTTCTTC,CASSLARGQVYNEQFF
TRBV6-4,TRBD1,few,TRBJ2-1,TGTGCCAGCAGTGAGGGACAGGGAGGGAATGAGCAGTTCTTC,CASSEGQGGNEQFF
TRBV19,TRBD2,.,TRBJ2-7,TGTGCCAGTTCCCATACGGGACTAGCGGGCGAGCAGTACTTC,CASSHTGLAGEQYF
TRBV4-2,TRBD2,few,TRBJ2-7,TGTGCCAGCAGCCAACAAAGCGGGGATAGCTCCTACGAGCAGTACTTC,CASSQQSGDSSYEQYF
TRBV19,TRBD2,.,TRBJ2-7,TGTGCCAGTAGTATTAGCGGGAGGGCCGGCGAGCAGTACTTC,CASSISGRAGEQYF
TRBV4-1,.,.,TRBJ2-1,TGCGCCAGCAGGCTACAGGGTCTTGATGAGCAGTTCTTC,CASRLQGLDEQFF
TRBV4-3,.,.,TRBJ2-1,TGCGCCAGCAGCCCCTCCAGGTACAATGAGCAGTTCTTC,CASSPSRYNEQFF
TRBV2,.,.,TRBJ2-7,TGTGCCAGTGGGGCGGGGGCTTACGAGCAGTACTTC,CASGAGAYEQYF
TRBV5-6,TRBD1,.,TRBJ1-2,TGTGCCAGCAGCTTGTACAGGGGCGAGTACTATGGCTACACCTTC,CASSLYRGEYYGYTF
TRBV4-2,TRBD2,.,TRBJ2-5,TGTGCCAGCAGCCCGGCGGGGGGGCGGCAAGAGACCCAGTACTTC,CASSPAGGRQETQYF
TRBV4-1,TRBD1,once,TRBJ1-6,TGCGCCAGCAGTCCCACCGGGACAGGGAAGTTTTTGCGTTCACCCCTCCACTTT,CASSPTGTGKFLRSPLHF
TRBV28,TRBD1,.,TRBJ1-2,TGTGCCAGCAGACAAACAGGGGCTAACTATGGCTACACCTTC,CASRQTGANYGYTF
TRBV27,TRBD1,.,TRBJ2-7,TGTGCCAGCAGTTTACCCCCGGGACAGGGGATCCACGAGCAGTACTTC,CASSLPPGQGIHEQYF
TRBV9,TRBD1,.,TRBJ1-1,TGTGCCAGCAGCCTAGGGGGCGGCACTGAAGCTTTCTTT,CASSLGGGTEAFF
TRBV7-6,.,.,TRBJ1-6,TGTGCCAGCAGCTTAGCGGAGAGGGTTTCACCCCTCCACTTT,CASSLAERVSPLHF
TRBV9,TRBD1,.,TRBJ1-2,TGTGCCAGCAGCGTAGGGTTAAGGGGACAGGGGATAGTCTACACCTTC,CASSVGLRGQGIVYTF
TRBV6-1,TRBD2,.,TRBJ2-3,TGTGCCAGCAGTGAAACTAGCGACACAGATACGCAGTATTTT,CASSETSDTDTQYF
TRBV12-5,.,.,TRBJ1-5,TGTGCTAGTGGACAAGGGAGTGGTAGCAATCAGCCCCAGCATTTT,CASGQGSGSNQPQHF
TRBV30,TRBD2,.,TRBJ2-6,TGTGCCTGGATGCCAGCGGGGTTGGCTGGGGCCAACGTCCTGACTTTC,CAWMPAGLAGANVLTF
TRBV12-5,.,.,TRBJ2-7,TGTGCTAGTGGTTTGGTAGCAGGGACCTACGAGCAGTACTTC,CASGLVAGTYEQYF
TRBV10-1,.,few,TRBJ2-2,TGCGCCAGCAGTGAATACTCCGGGGAGCTGTTTTTT,CASSEYSGELFF
TRBV9,.,.,TRBJ1-3,TGTGCCAGCAGCGAATCCGGGAACTCTGGAAACACCATATATTTT,CASSESGNSGNTIYF
TRBV9,TRBD1,few,TRBJ2-6,TGTGCCAGCAGCGTGGGACAGTACTCTGGGGCCAACGTCCTGACTTTC,CASSVGQYSGANVLTF
TRBV27,.,.,TRBJ2-1,TGTGCCAGCAGTTCCCGATCCGATTGGGGAGGCCCGTTCTTC,CASSSRSDWGGPFF
TRBV19,TRBD1,.,TRBJ1-2,TGTGCCAGTAGTATCGCGACAGGGACCAGCTATGGCTACACCTTC,CASSIATGTSYGYTF
TRBV4-3,.,once,TRBJ1-1,TGCGCCAGCAGCCAAGCGAGTCAGGGGAGCACTGAAGCTTTCTTT,CASSQASQGSTEAFF
TRBV5-1,.,.,TRBJ2-7,TGCGCCAGCAGCTTGTCTGCAGCTAGCTACGAGCAGTACTTC,CASSLSAASYEQYF
TRBV15,TRBD1,.,TRBJ2-2,TGTGCCACCAGCAGAGATCTAGGGACAGGGGGGACCGGGGAGCTGTTTTTT,CATSRDLGTGGTGELFF
TRBV6-1,TRBD1,.,TRBJ1-2,TGTGCCAGCAGTGAATTCGGGGACAGGGGTGGCTACACCTTC,CASSEFGDRGGYTF
TRBV7-3,.,.,TRBJ1-2,TGTGCCAGCAGCTTGGACAGTGCTAACTATGGCTACACCTTC,CASSLDSANYGYTF
TRBV6-6,.,.,TRBJ2-1,TGTGCCAGCAGTTACGATAAGGAGGGCAATGAGCAGTTCTTC,CASSYDKEGNEQFF
TRBV27,TRBD1,.,TRBJ1-1,TGTGCCAGCAGTTCGGGACAGGGGGCCGTGAACACTGAAGCTTTCTTT,CASSSGQGAVNTEAFF
TRBV20-1,.,.,TRBJ1-4,TGCAGTGCTAGATCTCCGGCCCCGGGGTTTTTT,CSARSPAPGFF
TRBV25-1,.,.,TRBJ2-2,TGTGCCAGCAGTGCCCAGGGGAACGGGGAGCTGTTTTTT,CASSAQGNGELFF
TRBV7-2,TRBD2,.,TRBJ2-1,TGTGCCAGCAGCACACTACTAGCGGGAGGTCCGAATGAGCAGTTCTTC,CASSTLLAGGPNEQFF
TRBV11-2,TRBD2,.,TRBJ2-7,TGTGCCAGCAGCCCGCCCCCCGCGGGAGGGCGGTACGAGCAGTACTTC,CASSPPPAGGRYEQYF
TRBV5-1,.,.,TRBJ2-5,TGCGCCAGCGGAGGGGGGGGCAGAGAGACCCAGTACTTC,CASGGGGRETQYF
TRBV5-1,TRBD2,.,TRBJ2-7,TGCGCCAGCAGCGAAGGACTAGCGGGAGTATACGAGCAGTACTTC,CASSEGLAGVYEQYF
TRBV28,.,.,TRBJ1-2,TGTGCCAGCAGTTTGCCCTCGGGTGGCTACACCTTC,CASSLPSGGYTF
TRBV9,.,.,TRBJ1-2,TGTGCCAGCAGCGTAGGGGCATCAGGAAAGGACTATGGCTACACCTTC,CASSVGASGKDYGYTF
TRBV27,.,.,TRBJ1-3,TGTGCCTCGAAGCAAGGGGATGCTGGAAACACCATATATTTT,CASKQGDAGNTIYF
TRBV6-1,TRBD1,.,TRBJ1-4,TGTGCCAGCAGTGAAAGCACAGGGGGCAATGAAAAACTGTTTTTT,CASSESTGGNEKLFF